These 15 T cell receptor beta chains originate from one sample sequenced in a study of blood T cell repertoires in COVID-19. Generated by immunoSEQ multiplex PCR, the TCRdb table keeps only in-frame clones and is missing some. The table records 35,000 to 50,000 clones, approximately 89% of them present only once. Sequenced input: peripheral blood. The receptors were sampled from a man over 45 with active COVID-19.

This chain uses TRBV27 with TRBJ1-6; 7 bases agree with TRBD1. Looked up from germline, CDR1 is MNHEY and CDR2 is SMNVEV (reference sequence). The CDR3 has 18 amino acids. V shed 5 bases, J shed 0 bases, and the junction held 10 bases outside the gene matches. The CDR3 is CASSLNYRGSSYNSPLHF. The CDR3 nucleotides read TGTGCCAGCAGTCTCAATTACAGGGGAAGCTCCTATAATTCACCCCTCCACTTT.

As DNA, the CDR3 is TGTGCCAGCCAAATGGGTAGGGGGCGGGGTGGGCAAGAGACCCAGTACTTC. Protein: CASQMGRGRGGQETQYF. The V and J genes are TRBV27 and TRBJ2-5; a possible D gene is TRBD1 (7 bases). V lost 8 bases and J lost 2, with 24 bases in between. CDR1 and CDR2 (germline): MNHEY, SMNVEV (reference sequence). This CDR3 contains 17 residues.

This rearrangement joins TRBV6-2 or TRBV6-3 to TRBJ1-2; 8 positions match TRBD1. The trim removed 2 bases at V and 3 bases at J, leaving 2 bases unmatched. Germline values: CDR1 MNHEY, CDR2 SVGEGT. This CDR3 is 14 amino acids long. The CDR3 loop reads CASSYQGAYYGYTF. The DNA of the CDR3 is TGTGCCAGCAGTTACCAGGGGGCCTACTATGGCTACACCTTC.

This chain joins TRBV5-5 and TRBJ1-2; D call uncertain. The CDR3 length is 13 residues. Germline CDR1 is SGHKS and CDR2 is YYEKEE (reference sequence). V was shortened by 2 bases and J by 1 base, with 6 bases between the two germline ends. CDR3 nucleotides: TGTGCCAGCAGCTTTCGACTTAACTATGGCTACACCTTC. It is translated as CASSFRLNYGYTF.

The gene calls are TRBV10-3 and TRBJ1-2; D is possibly TRBD1 (6 bases). Germline CDR1 is ENHRY and CDR2 is SYGVKD. Deletions cut 7 bases from V and 8 bases from J, with 17 bases between. This CDR3 contains 13 residues. DNA of the CDR3: TGTGCCATCACCCCCGCGTCCGACAGGGGCTACACCTTC. This translates into CAITPASDRGYTF.

The chain uses TRBV27 and TRBJ1-1; D unresolved. CDR1 is MNHEY, CDR2 SMNVEV, per germline (reference sequence). The CDR3 has 15 residues. Trimming stripped 4 bases from V and 2 bases from J, with 14 bases between. The CDR3 DNA is TGTGCCAGCAGTTCGATCCGGGTTTCAAACACTGAAGCTTTCTTT. It yields the protein CASSSIRVSNTEAFF.

The chain employs TRBV9 and TRBJ1-1; D gene ambiguous. The V gene's germline CDR1 is SGDLS and CDR2 YYNGEE. V lost 0 bases and J 0 bases, leaving 9 bases between the germline ends. The length of the CDR3 is 15 residues. The DNA of the CDR3 is TGTGCCAGCAGCGTAGGTGGCAGTATGAACACTGAAGCTTTCTTT. It specifies CASSVGGSMNTEAFF.

The gene calls are TRBV4-1 and TRBJ1-2; the match to TRBD1 covers 7 bases. The CDR3 runs to 16 residues. V lost 0 bases, J lost 5 bases, and 9 bases stayed unmatched. Germline V gene data show CDR1 as MGHRA and CDR2 as YSYEKL. The chain's CDR3 is CASSQEGFDRVYGYTF. CDR3 DNA: TGCGCCAGCAGCCAAGAAGGTTTTGACAGGGTGTATGGCTACACCTTC.

V gene TRBV10-3 combines with J gene TRBJ1-1, with 7 bases identical to TRBD1. Germline V gene lookup returns CDR1 ENHRY and CDR2 SYGVKD. The CDR3 spans 14 residues. J was trimmed by 3 bases and V by 10 bases; bases with no gene match: 11. In DNA, the CDR3 is TGTGCCACGTCAGACCGGACAGGAGACACTGAAGCTTTCTTT. This codes for CATSDRTGDTEAFF.

This chain connects TRBV3-1 (or the pseudogene TRBV3-2) to TRBJ2-1; D is possibly TRBD1 (6 bases). Germline values: CDR1 LGHDT, CDR2 YNNKEL (reference sequence). V shed 3 bases and J shed 10 bases, with 10 bases lying between them. The CDR3 runs to 12 residues. The CDR3 DNA reads as TGTGCCAGCAGCCAGGGGGCGTGGGAGCAGTTCTTC. As protein: CASSQGAWEQFF.

In its sample, this clone was seen a few times. This sequence joins TRBV4-1 and TRBJ2-2; weak D call: TRBD1 (5 bases). CDR1 MGHRA and CDR2 YSYEKL come from the germline V gene. This CDR3 comprises 14 residues. Deletions cut 4 bases from V and 5 bases from J, with 11 bases between. The CDR3 nucleotides read TGCGCCAGCAGCCCCAGGGCGGCGACCGGGGAGCTGTTTTTT. This codes for CASSPRAATGELFF.

The chain recombines TRBV4-2 with TRBJ2-1, with 8 nucleotides matching TRBD2. The CDR3 is made up of 12 amino acids. CDR1 LGHNA and CDR2 YNFKEQ come from the germline V gene. Losses at the gene ends were 3 bases for V and 13 bases for J; bases not matched to a gene: 5. CDR3 residues: CASSHEGTRQFF. The CDR3 nucleotides are TGTGCCAGCAGCCACGAGGGGACTAGACAGTTCTTC.

The chain is built from TRBV7-3 and TRBJ2-1; D not certain. The CDR3 consists of 15 residues. Trimming took off 1 base at V and 0 bases at J, with 7 bases between the two ends. The V gene's germline CDR1 is SGHTA and CDR2 FQGTGA. The CDR3 nucleotides read TGTGCCAGCAGCTTAAGGAGTAACTCCTACAATGAGCAGTTCTTC. Its protein is CASSLRSNSYNEQFF.

A remark on this clone: At one of its ends the junction is not consistent with the germline gene, which may arise from a read error. The chain uses TRBV7-7 and TRBJ2-1; 7 bases fit TRBD2. Germline V gives CDR1 SSHAT, CDR2 FNYEAQ (reference sequence). This CDR3 contains 15 residues. DNA of the CDR3: TGTGCTAGCAGCACTGCTAGCGGATCCTACAATGAGCAGTTCTTC. Translating gives CASSTASGSYNEQFF.

The chain combines TRBV6-5 with TRBJ1-1, with D maybe TRBD1 (6 bases). Per germline, CDR1 MNHEY and CDR2 SVGAGI. V was pared by 6 bases and J by 11 bases, with 22 bases between. CDR3 length equals 14 residues. DNA for the CDR3: TGTGCCAGCAGGCGGACAGCCCAGAACCGCGAGGCTTTCTTT. This gives the protein CASRRTAQNREAFF.